This TCR beta chain was sequenced in a study of T-cell reconstitution after alpha-beta-depleted transplantation in children. CDR1 and CDR2 from the germline V gene are SGHVS and FQNEAQ. The ends were cut back, 1 base at V and 0 bases at J, with 13 bases in the middle. The CDR3 covers 17 residues. Preparation of the TCRbeta library involved a method that used unique molecular identifiers. TCRdb itself ran the PCR reads through MiXCR, one entry per CDR3 protein. This repertoire shows 400,000 to 500,000 distinct CDR3 sequences, roughly a tenth found once; its top ten account for 4.5% to 7%. Sample: PBMCs from the stem cell graft donor, taken from the stem cell graft. This receptor was taken from a human donor who donated a stem cell graft to a child with acute myeloid leukemia. V is TRBV7-8 and J is TRBJ1-5; D not certain. This CDR3 reads CASSLGLSRISNQPQHF. The CDR3 region has the DNA TGTGCCAGCAGCTTAGGGTTATCGCGGATTAGCAATCAGCCCCAGCATTTT.